One sample yielded the 25 T cell receptor beta chains listed below, sequenced in a study of blood T cells in healthy people across ages. Then a second PCR, running roughly 7 to 11 cycles, was carried out with a sample-barcoded 5' primer and a J-beta primer mix. MiXCR, applied by TCRdb to the 5' RACE reads, yields one record per CDR3 protein. There are some 940,000 distinct CDR3 sequences in the sample; almost 30% occur only once, and more than 8.5% lies in the top ten. The sample was also linked to a second study, of T cells of mothers and their children.

Material for sequencing was blood. All receptors derive from a woman aged 40 to 50 in good health.

This clonotype was observed once. Relative to the germline gene, one junction end is altered; a read error may explain this. The rearrangement links TRBV2 to TRBJ2-7; the match to TRBD2 covers 14 bases. Germline V gene sequence: CDR1 SNHLY, CDR2 FYNNEI. The CDR3 has 17 residues. In nucleotides, the CDR3 is TGTGCCAGCAGTGTAGGGACTAGCGGGGGAAGCTCCTACGAGCGGTACTTC. Amino acid sequence: CASSVGTSGGSSYERYF.

The chain recombines TRBV14 with TRBJ1-1, with D perhaps matching TRBD1 (6 bases). The germline CDR1 and CDR2 sequences are SGHDN and FVKESK. The CDR3 spans 15 residues. V lost 3 bases and J lost 6, with 17 bases in between. The CDR3 DNA is TGTGCCAGCAGCCAGGACAAAACAGGGAATGCTGAAGCTTTCTTT. Protein: CASSQDKTGNAEAFF. Full variable domain (missing parts from reference TRBV14 and TRBJ1-1): EAGVTQFPSHSVIEKGQTVTLRCDPISGHDNLYWYRRVMGKEIKFLLHFVKESKQDESGMPNNRFLAERTGGTYSTLKVQPAELEDSGVYFCASSQDKTGNAEAFFGQGTRLTVV.

A note on this clonotype: A clone one base away is much larger, so this may be a read error. The rearrangement joins TRBV29-1 to TRBJ2-7; TRBD1 matches 7 bases. CDR1 SQVTM and CDR2 ANQGSEA come from the germline V gene. CDR3 size: 15 residues. The junction had 13 bases not matched to a gene; V was cut back by 5 bases and J by 3 bases. In DNA, the CDR3 is TGCAGCGTTACGACAGGGTTGGGGCCACGCTACGAGCAGTACTTC. Its protein is CSVTTGLGPRYEQYF.

Remarks on this clonotype: A much larger clone sits a single nucleotide away, making a read error possible. The chain couples TRBV9 to TRBJ2-3; D remains unclear. This CDR3 is built from 16 residues. From germline, CDR1 is SGDLS and CDR2 YYNGEE. Here the CDR3 reads CASSLGSLSSTETQYF. CDR3 coding DNA: TGTGCCAGCAGCTTGGGCAGTCTGAGCTCAACAGAAACGCAGTATTTT.

This clonotype was recorded at least ten times. J is TRBJ1-6 and V is TRBV6-2 or TRBV6-3; tentatively, D is TRBD1 (6 bases). Trimming took off 4 bases at V and 5 bases at J, with 15 bases between the two ends. Germline V CDR1 and CDR2: MNHEY, SVGEGT. The CDR3 totals 16 residues. CDR3 sequence: CASSWGPGVDNSPLHF. DNA of the CDR3: TGTGCCAGCAGTTGGGGACCAGGGGTTGATAATTCACCCCTCCACTTT.

This clonotype was counted ten times or more. The chain links TRBV5-1 to TRBJ2-3; 8 bases are shared with TRBD1. There are 15 residues in the CDR3. After removal of 6 bases from V and 2 bases from J, the junction contained 8 bases not matched to a gene. Germline V gene sequence: CDR1 SGHRS, CDR2 YFSETQ. The CDR3 sequence is CASNRDRLATDTQYF. The CDR3 nucleotides are TGCGCCAGCAACCGGGACAGGTTAGCCACAGATACGCAGTATTTT.

This clonotype was recorded a few times. The chain recombines TRBV20-1 with TRBJ1-5; 9 nucleotides line up with TRBD1. The junction had 12 bases not matched to a gene; V was cut back by 6 bases and J by 3 bases. Germline CDR1 DFQATT, CDR2 SNEGSKA (reference sequence). The CDR3 is 16 residues long. CDR3 coding DNA: TGCAGTGCCCATTTGGGGGGACAGGGTCTCAATCAGCCCCAGCATTTT. This sequence encodes CSAHLGGQGLNQPQHF.

The count of this clonotype is one. J is TRBJ2-5 and V is TRBV3-1, with 8 bases matching TRBD1. J lost 5 bases, V lost 5 bases, and 13 bases had no gene match. The CDR3 spans 16 residues. Germline CDR1 LGHDT, CDR2 YNNKEL (reference sequence). CDR3 residues: CASSDRRQGAVETQYF. The CDR3 DNA reads as TGTGCCAGCAGCGACCGGAGGCAGGGGGCGGTGGAGACCCAGTACTTC.

This clonotype was counted at least ten times. This chain uses TRBV6-2 or TRBV6-3 with TRBJ2-7; 7 positions agree with TRBD2. This CDR3 spans 12 amino acids. V lost 9 bases to trimming and J lost 2 bases; unmatched junction nucleotides: 4. Germline V CDR1 and CDR2: MNHEY, SVGEGT. This chain's CDR3 is CASAGETYEQYF. CDR3 DNA: TGTGCCAGTGCGGGGGAGACCTACGAGCAGTACTTC.

This clonotype was counted between two and nine times. The V call is TRBV5-5, the J call TRBJ1-2; 8 bases are shared with TRBD1. In germline, CDR1 is SGHKS, CDR2 YYEKEE (reference sequence). The CDR3 totals 15 residues. Losses at the gene ends were 6 bases for V and 3 bases for J; bases not matched to a gene: 10. The CDR3 sequence is CASNPGDRLHYGYTF. The CDR3 nucleotides are TGTGCCAGCAACCCCGGGGACAGGCTTCACTATGGCTACACCTTC. The full variable domain, rest sourced from reference TRBV5-5 and TRBJ1-2, is DAGVTQSPTHLIKTRGQQVTLRCSPISGHKSVSWYQQVLGQGPQFIFQYYEKEERGRGNFPDRFSARQFPNYSSELNVNALLLGDSALYLCASNPGDRLHYGYTFGSGTRLTVV.

This clonotype has ten or more counts. The rearrangement links TRBV12-3 or TRBV12-4 to TRBJ2-7; possibly TRBD2 for D (6 bases). The CDR3 loop spans 13 amino acids. Trimming left V 4 bases short and J 7 bases short, with 14 bases between. For the CDR3, the DNA is TGTGCCAGCAGTTCCGCGGGACGCGGGGAGCAGTACTTC. This gives the protein CASSSAGRGEQYF.

This clonotype has just a few counts. The genes are TRBV27 and TRBJ2-3; possible D gene TRBD2, 5 bases. CDR3 length: 15 residues. Germline CDR1 reads MNHEY; CDR2 reads SMNVEV (reference sequence). V was clipped by 1 base and J by 2 bases, with 10 bases between them. The CDR3 sequence: CASSLLSGHTDTQYF. In DNA, the CDR3 is TGTGCCAGCAGTTTATTAAGCGGTCACACAGATACGCAGTATTTT.

The gene calls are TRBV7-9 and TRBJ2-1; D possibly corresponds to TRBD1 (5 bases). The V gene's germline CDR1 is SEHNR and CDR2 FQNEAQ (reference sequence). V shed 5 bases and J shed 10 bases, with 21 bases lying between them. The CDR3 has 15 amino acids. The CDR3 protein is CASSRDSLSSYEQFF. Here the CDR3 DNA reads TGTGCCAGCAGCAGAGACAGTCTAAGCTCCTACGAGCAGTTCTTC.

The chain links TRBV11-2 to TRBJ1-2, with TRBD1 matching 10 bases. J gave up 8 bases and V 1 base, and 13 bases lay outside the gene matches. This CDR3 is built from 17 residues. Germline assignment: CDR1 SGHAT and CDR2 FQNNGV. The chain's CDR3 is CASSLAGWTGGFRGYTF. The DNA for the CDR3 is TGTGCCAGCAGCTTAGCAGGGTGGACAGGGGGTTTTCGCGGCTACACCTTC.

The table lists this clonotype with many counts. The chain has TRBV6-5 and TRBJ2-3; D possibly corresponds to TRBD1 (5 bases). The germline V and J ends were trimmed by 6 bases and 0 bases, with 13 bases remaining between them. Looked up from germline, CDR1 is MNHEY and CDR2 is SVGAGI. There are 15 residues in the CDR3. The CDR3 region is CASRPRTTSTDTQYF. In DNA form, the CDR3 reads TGTGCCAGCAGGCCGAGGACAACTAGCACAGATACGCAGTATTTT.

This clonotype was seen at least ten times. The chain employs TRBV29-1 and TRBJ2-7; D is unclear. Trimming removed 6 bases from V and 3 bases from J, with 12 bases in between. The length of the CDR3 is 12 residues. Germline values: CDR1 SQVTM, CDR2 ANQGSEA. The CDR3 nucleotides read TGCAGCGTATTGGACCGTTACTACGAGCAGTACTTC. Amino acids: CSVLDRYYEQYF.

This chain connects TRBV6-6 to TRBJ2-6; D unclear. CDR1 is MNHNY, CDR2 SVGAGI, per germline (reference sequence). Trimming cost V 6 bases and J 4 bases, with 13 bases left between them. The CDR3 contains 15 residues. In DNA, the CDR3 is TGTGCCAGCAGGGTAGAGAGCTCAGGGGCCAACGTCCTGACTTTC. Its translation is CASRVESSGANVLTF.

On this clonotype: Its ends do not fully match the called genes, so a read error is possible. V is TRBV6-2 or TRBV6-3 and J is TRBJ2-1, with 7 bases aligning to TRBD1. The V gene's germline CDR1 is MNHEY and CDR2 SVGEGT. The CDR3 is 18 residues long. The CDR3 protein is CASSYQEGALSSYSEQFF. The CDR3 DNA is TGTGCCAGCAGTTATCAAGAGGGGGCCCTGAGCTCCTACAGTGAGCAGTTCTTC.

This clonotype was detected many times. The CDR3 reads CASSPQWVNTGELFF. The CDR3 nucleotides are TGTGCCAGCAGCCCACAGTGGGTAAACACCGGGGAGCTGTTTTTT. The chain employs TRBV7-2 and TRBJ2-2; D gene unclear. This CDR3 region has 15 residues. Germline loops: CDR1 SGHTA, CDR2 FQGNSA. The V end lost 5 bases, the J end lost 2 bases, and 12 bases lay between the germline ends.

This clonotype was seen a single time. Mismatch with germline at one junction end may stem from a read error. V usage is TRBV7-3 and J usage is TRBJ1-1, with D unclear. The CDR3 runs to 13 residues. CDR1 and CDR2 (germline): SGHTA, FQGTGA. In DNA form, the CDR3 reads TGTGCCGGCAGCCCCGGTCAGAACACTGAAGCTTTCTTT. Translation: CAGSPGQNTEAFF.

This chain joins TRBV20-1 and TRBJ2-3, with TRBD2 identical over 9 bases. From germline, CDR1 is DFQATT and CDR2 SNEGSKA (reference sequence). The CDR3 totals 16 residues. The J segment lost 2 bases and the V segment lost 0 bases, leaving 6 bases of the junction unmatched. As DNA, the CDR3 is TGCAGTGCTAGAGAACAGCGGGGGGTGACCACAGATACGCAGTATTTT. Its translation: CSAREQRGVTTDTQYF.

This clonotype has at least ten counts. CDR3 DNA sequence: TGTGCCAGCAGTTTCTCAGCGGGGGACTACGAGCAGTACTTC. Its protein is CASSFSAGDYEQYF. J is TRBJ2-7 and V is TRBV27; 8 bases are shared with TRBD2. The CDR3 is 14 residues long. J lost 3 bases, V lost 3 bases, and 4 bases had no gene match. Germline loops: CDR1 MNHEY, CDR2 SMNVEV (reference sequence).

The chain carries TRBV20-1 and TRBJ2-5, with 13 bases identical to TRBD2. Losses at the gene ends were 1 base for V and 4 bases for J; bases not matched to a gene: 3. The germline V gene has CDR1 DFQATT and CDR2 SNEGSKA (reference sequence). The CDR3 runs to 15 residues. For the CDR3, the DNA is TGCAGTGCTAGAGTACTAGCGGGGGGGCGAGAGACCCAGTACTTC. Protein sequence: CSARVLAGGRETQYF.

This clonotype has ten or more counts. This chain links TRBV5-1 with TRBJ2-6; D is ambiguous. Trimming removed 2 bases from V and 8 bases from J, with 11 bases in between. CDR1 is SGHRS and CDR2 is YFSETQ in the germline V gene. There are 14 residues in the CDR3. CDR3 coding DNA: TGCGCCAGCAGCTTTGGATTCAGTTCCAACGTCCTGACTTTC. Residues: CASSFGFSSNVLTF.

The chain employs TRBV4-1 and TRBJ1-6; D gene uncertain. V lost 1 base to trimming and J lost 11 bases, with 9 bases between them. This CDR3 spans 13 amino acids. CDR1 and CDR2 from the germline V gene are MGHRA and YSYEKL. The CDR3 DNA reads as TGCGCCAGCAGCCAAGGGATGGGCCCACCCCTCCACTTT. Its translation: CASSQGMGPPLHF.